This T cell receptor (beta chain) was found in a study of vaccination effects on CD4 cells after COVID-19. Under the ViraFEST assay, PBMC were stimulated with viral peptide pools so that antigen-specific CD4+ T cells expanded. Sequencing was performed afterwards. At the end of 10 days of culture, CD4+ T cells were isolated. None of these healthy vaccinees had been infected with SARS-CoV-2 before vaccination. Wells containing a few million PBMC each were cultured with 9 to 10 IU/ml IL-2 and approximately 10 ug/ml peptides. Half the medium was swapped for IL-2 medium on days 3 and 7. CDR3 size: 14 residues. Losses at the gene ends were 3 bases for V and 7 bases for J; bases not matched to a gene: 4. Germline V gives CDR1 SGHRS, CDR2 YFSETQ. General study results and limits: The vaccine-induced clones of healthy vaccinees included only 1 of 255 that cross-reacted with common cold coronaviruses. By a late point after vaccination, infection- and vaccine-induced clones had shrunk markedly through clonal contraction.

The protocol was immunoSEQ multiplex PCR, while the TCRdb copy is restricted to in-frame clones and leaves out a portion. The table has fewer than 65,000 clones, 70% to 85% seen once; the top ten hold 3% to 4%. About this clone: Its target is unknown.

This rearrangement joins TRBV5-1 to TRBJ2-1; TRBD1 matches 10 bases. Sequences were derived from CD4+ T cells from PBMCs cultured with HCoV-OC43 spike peptides, sampled before COVID-19 vaccination. The subset is: HCoV-OC43 spike overlapping peptide pool stimulation. The receptor was isolated from a human donor who received a COVID-19 vaccine. CDR3 sequence (DNA): TGCGCCAGCAGCTGGGGACAGGGGAGGAATGAGCAGTTCTTC. Translating it yields CASSWGQGRNEQFF.